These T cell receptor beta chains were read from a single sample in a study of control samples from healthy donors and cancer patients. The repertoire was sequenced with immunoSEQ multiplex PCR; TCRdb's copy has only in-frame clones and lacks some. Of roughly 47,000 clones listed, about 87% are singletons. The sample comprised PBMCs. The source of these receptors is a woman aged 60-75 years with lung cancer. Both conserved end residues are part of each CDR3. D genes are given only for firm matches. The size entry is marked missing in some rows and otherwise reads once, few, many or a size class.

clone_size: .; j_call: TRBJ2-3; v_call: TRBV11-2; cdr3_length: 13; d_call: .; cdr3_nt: TGTGCCAGCAGCTTTACAGGCACAGATACGCAGTATTTT; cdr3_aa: CASSFTGTDTQYF
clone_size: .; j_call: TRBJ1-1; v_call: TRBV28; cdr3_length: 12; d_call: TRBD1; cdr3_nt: TGTGCCAGCAGCTTACAGGGGCGATATGCTTTCTTT; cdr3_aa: CASSLQGRYAFF
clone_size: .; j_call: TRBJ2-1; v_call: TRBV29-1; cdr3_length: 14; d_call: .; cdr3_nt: TGCAGCCCCTTGGTGGTGGAGTCCTACAATGAGCAGTTCTTC; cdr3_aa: CSPLVVESYNEQFF
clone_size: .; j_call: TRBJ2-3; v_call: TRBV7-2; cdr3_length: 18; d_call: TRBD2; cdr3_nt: TGTGCCAGCAGGGAGGGACGAGGGGGACTAGCGAAAACAGATACGCAGTATTTT; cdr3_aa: CASREGRGGLAKTDTQYF
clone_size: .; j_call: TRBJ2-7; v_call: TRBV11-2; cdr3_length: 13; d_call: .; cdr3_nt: TGTGCCAGCAGCGCCGACAGGCTCTACGAGCAGTACTTC; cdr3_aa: CASSADRLYEQYF
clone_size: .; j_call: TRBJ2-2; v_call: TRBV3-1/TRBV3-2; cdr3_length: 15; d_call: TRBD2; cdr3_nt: TGTGCCAGCAGCCGAAAGGGACTAGCCCCCGGGGAGCTGTTTTTT; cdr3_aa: CASSRKGLAPGELFF
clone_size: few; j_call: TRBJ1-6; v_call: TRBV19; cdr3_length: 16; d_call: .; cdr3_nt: TGTGCCAGTAGTCCTGCTGGGGGCGCGGGTACGCCACCCCTCCACTTT; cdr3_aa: CASSPAGGAGTPPLHF
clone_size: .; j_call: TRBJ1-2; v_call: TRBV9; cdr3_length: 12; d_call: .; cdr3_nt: TGTGCCAGCAGCGTAAGGAACTATGGCTACACCTTC; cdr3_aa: CASSVRNYGYTF
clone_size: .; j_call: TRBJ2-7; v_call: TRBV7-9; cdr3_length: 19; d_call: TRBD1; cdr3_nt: TGTGCCAGCAGCTTAGGCGACTCGGGATCCTACGGGACAGTCTACGAGCAGTACTTC; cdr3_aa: CASSLGDSGSYGTVYEQYF
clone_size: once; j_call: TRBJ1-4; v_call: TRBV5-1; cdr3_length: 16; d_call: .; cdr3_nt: TGCGCCAGCAGCTTAGGGGCGGTTGCAACTAATGAAAAACTGTTTTTT; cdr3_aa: CASSLGAVATNEKLFF
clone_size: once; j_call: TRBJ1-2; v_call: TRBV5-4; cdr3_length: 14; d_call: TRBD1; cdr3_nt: TGTGCCAGCAGCCCCCCACAGGGGGACTATGGCTACACCTTC; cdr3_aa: CASSPPQGDYGYTF
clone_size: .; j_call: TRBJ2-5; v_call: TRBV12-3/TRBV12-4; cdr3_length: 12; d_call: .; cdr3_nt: TGTGCCAGCGCGAGCGGATTAGAGACCCAGTACTTC; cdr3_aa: CASASGLETQYF
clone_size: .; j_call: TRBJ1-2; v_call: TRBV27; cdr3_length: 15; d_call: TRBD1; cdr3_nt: TGTGCCAGCAGAACAGGACAGGGGACTAACTATGGCTACACCTTC; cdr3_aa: CASRTGQGTNYGYTF
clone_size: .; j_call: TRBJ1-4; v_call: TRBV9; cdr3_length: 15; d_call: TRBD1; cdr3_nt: TGTGCCAGCAGCCCCCGGACAGGCGGAGGTGAAAAACTGTTTTTT; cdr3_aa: CASSPRTGGGEKLFF
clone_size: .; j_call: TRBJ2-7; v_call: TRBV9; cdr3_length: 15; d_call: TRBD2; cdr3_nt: TGTGCCAGCAGCGTAGGGCTAGCGGAGACCTACGAGCAGTACTTC; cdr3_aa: CASSVGLAETYEQYF
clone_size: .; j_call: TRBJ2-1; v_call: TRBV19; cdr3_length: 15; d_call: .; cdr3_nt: TGTGCCAGCCGATTGGGTGGAGCTGCGAACAATGAGCAGTTCTTC; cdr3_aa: CASRLGGAANNEQFF
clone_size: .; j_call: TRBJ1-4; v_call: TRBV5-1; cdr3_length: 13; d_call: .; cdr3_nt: TGCGCCAGCAGCCAGGACACTAATGAAAAACTGTTTTTT; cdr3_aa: CASSQDTNEKLFF
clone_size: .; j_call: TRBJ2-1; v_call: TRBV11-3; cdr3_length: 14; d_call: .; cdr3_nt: TGTGCCAGCACACAGGGGACTTTGTACAATGAGCAGTTCTTC; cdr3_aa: CASTQGTLYNEQFF
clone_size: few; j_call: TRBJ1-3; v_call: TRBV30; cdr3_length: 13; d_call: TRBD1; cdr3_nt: TGTGCCTGCCCGGACAGGGAGGGAAACACCATATATTTT; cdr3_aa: CACPDREGNTIYF
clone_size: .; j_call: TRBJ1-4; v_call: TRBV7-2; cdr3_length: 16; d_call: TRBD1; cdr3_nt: TGTGCCAGCAGCTTGGGGGCCGGGACAGTCCCCGAAAAACTGTTTTTT; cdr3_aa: CASSLGAGTVPEKLFF
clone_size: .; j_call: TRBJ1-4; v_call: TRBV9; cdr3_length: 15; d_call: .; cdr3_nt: TGTGCCAGCAGCGTAGATCAGGGGTCTAATGAAAAACTGTTTTTT; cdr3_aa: CASSVDQGSNEKLFF
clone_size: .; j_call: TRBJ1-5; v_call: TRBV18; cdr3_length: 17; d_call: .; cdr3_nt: TGTGCCAGCTCACCACCCTCGGGGGGCTTAAGCAATCAGCCCCAGCATTTT; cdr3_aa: CASSPPSGGLSNQPQHF
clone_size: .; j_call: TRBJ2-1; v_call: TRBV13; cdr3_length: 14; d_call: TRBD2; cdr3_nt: TGTGCCAGCAGCTGGACTAGCGGGGACAGAGAGCAGTTCTTC; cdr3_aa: CASSWTSGDREQFF
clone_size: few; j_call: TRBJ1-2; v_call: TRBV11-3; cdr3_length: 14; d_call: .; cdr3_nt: TGTGCCAGCAGCCTCCGAGCCGGAGGCTATGGCTACACCTTC; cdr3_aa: CASSLRAGGYGYTF
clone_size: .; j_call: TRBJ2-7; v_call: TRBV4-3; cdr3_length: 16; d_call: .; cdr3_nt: TGCGCCAGCAGCCAAGTAGAGAAAGCCCCAGCCTACGAGCAGTACTTC; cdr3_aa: CASSQVEKAPAYEQYF
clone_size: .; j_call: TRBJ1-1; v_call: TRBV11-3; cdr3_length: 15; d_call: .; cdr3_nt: TGTGCCAGCAGCTTCCTCGGATTCATGAACACTGAAGCTTTCTTT; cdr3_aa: CASSFLGFMNTEAFF
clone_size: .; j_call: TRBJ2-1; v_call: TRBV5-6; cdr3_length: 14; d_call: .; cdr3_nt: TGTGCCAGCAGCTTGGACAGTTACTACAATGAGCAGTTCTTC; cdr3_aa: CASSLDSYYNEQFF
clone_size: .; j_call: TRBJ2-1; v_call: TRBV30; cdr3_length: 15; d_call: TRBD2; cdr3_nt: TGTGCCTGGATTTCCGGACTAGCGGGTTACAATGAGCAGTTCTTC; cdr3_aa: CAWISGLAGYNEQFF
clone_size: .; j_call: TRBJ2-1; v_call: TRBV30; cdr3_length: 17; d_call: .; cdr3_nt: TGTGCCTGGAGTTCACCACGAGTCCTCAGCTCCTACAATGAGCAGTTCTTC; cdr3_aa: CAWSSPRVLSSYNEQFF
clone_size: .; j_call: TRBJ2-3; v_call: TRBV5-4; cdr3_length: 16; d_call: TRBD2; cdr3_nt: TGTGCCAGCAGCCCTCGGACTAGCGGGGCTTTCGGGGGGCAGTATTTT; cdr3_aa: CASSPRTSGAFGGQYF
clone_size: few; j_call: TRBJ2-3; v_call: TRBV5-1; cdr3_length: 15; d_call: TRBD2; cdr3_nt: TGCGCCAGCAGCACCGGACTAGCGGGCGCAGATACGCAGTATTTT; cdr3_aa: CASSTGLAGADTQYF